These 2 T cell receptor beta chains came from one sample sequenced in a study of T cell responses to AZD1222 COVID-19 vaccine. The method was immunoSEQ multiplex PCR; TCRdb's version includes in-frame clones alone and lacks a portion of them. Among some 120,000 clones listed, 87% were seen once. The material sequenced was peripheral blood, taken on day 0 of AZD1222 vaccination. The receptors stem from an adult in good health.

The V gene is TRBV4-3, the J gene TRBJ2-3; 9 positions agree with TRBD1. Trimming at V came to 2 bases and at J to 5 bases, leaving 11 bases not matched to a gene. CDR3 length: 17 amino acids. Germline V gives CDR1 LGHNA, CDR2 YSLEER. The CDR3 DNA sequence: TGCGCCAGCAGCCAACAGCTTCCCGGGACAGGGAGAGATACGCAGTATTTT. It encodes CASSQQLPGTGRDTQYF.

The chain recombines TRBV24-1 with TRBJ2-5; TRBD1 matches at 11 bases. The trim removed 2 bases at V and 5 bases at J, leaving 3 bases unmatched. The CDR3 consists of 15 residues. In germline, CDR1 is KGHDR, CDR2 SFDVKD. CDR3 in amino acids: CATSDWDRGFETQYF. CDR3 in DNA: TGTGCCACCAGTGATTGGGACAGGGGGTTTGAGACCCAGTACTTC.